Listed here are 23 T cell receptor beta chains from one sample, sequenced in a study of blood T cell repertoires in COVID-19. Repertoires were generated with immunoSEQ multiplex PCR, while TCRdb's copy carries only in-frame clones and drops some. The sample consists of 280,000 or so clones, just under 90% of them appearing once. Sequenced material: PBMCs or T cells enriched from blood (not recorded which). The origin of the receptors is a woman aged 45-59 years who had been exposed to COVID-19.

This chain links TRBV29-1 with TRBJ1-2, with D perhaps TRBD1 (5 bases). The germline gives CDR1 SQVTM, CDR2 ANQGSEA. V gave up 1 base and J gave up 6 bases, with 9 bases separating them. The CDR3 has 12 residues. CDR3 region: CSVEAGSDGYTF. The CDR3 DNA is TGCAGCGTTGAAGCAGGGTCGGATGGCTACACCTTC.

This sequence joins TRBV27 and TRBJ2-2; D is unresolved. Germline loops: CDR1 MNHEY, CDR2 SMNVEV (reference sequence). This CDR3 is built from 14 residues. The V and J ends lost 2 bases and 2 bases respectively, with 6 bases between them. The CDR3 DNA reads TGTGCCAGCAGTTTAAGCCGCAACACCGGGGAGCTGTTTTTT. Amino acid sequence: CASSLSRNTGELFF.

The chain is built from TRBV15 and TRBJ1-3, with no clear D. Trimming stripped 0 bases from V and 6 bases from J, with 15 bases between. Germline V CDR1 and CDR2: LNHNV, YYDKDF (reference sequence). The CDR3 runs 16 residues. The CDR3 loop reads CATSREVYRQANTIYF. CDR3 coding DNA: TGTGCCACCAGCAGAGAGGTGTATCGCCAGGCAAACACCATATATTTT.

V is TRBV28 and J is TRBJ1-6; 8 nucleotides match TRBD1. The CDR3 runs to 17 residues. Germline V CDR1 and CDR2: MDHEN, SYDVKM. The V gene end was trimmed by 3 bases and the J gene end by 2 bases; junction bases not matched to a gene: 6. The CDR3 protein is CASSFGQGATYNSPLHF. The CDR3 region has the DNA TGTGCCAGCAGTTTCGGGCAGGGGGCCACCTATAATTCACCCCTCCACTTT.

This rearrangement joins TRBV5-4 to TRBJ2-7; TRBD1 might be the D (5 bases). The V end was cut by 2 bases, the J end by 5 bases, with 17 bases between. Germline CDR1 reads SGHNT; CDR2 reads YYREEE (reference sequence). There are 15 residues in the CDR3. CDR3 amino acids: CASSFEAGPFHEQYF. DNA of the CDR3: TGTGCCAGCAGCTTCGAGGCAGGGCCATTCCACGAGCAGTACTTC.

The rearrangement joins TRBV3-1 (or the pseudogene TRBV3-2) to TRBJ2-6, with TRBD2 as a possible D gene (5 bases). This CDR3 spans 18 amino acids. Looked up from germline, CDR1 is LGHDT and CDR2 is YNNKEL (reference sequence). V was shortened by 1 base and J by 0 bases, with 13 bases between the two germline ends. The CDR3 loop reads CASSQGFGGGSGANVLTF. In DNA form, the CDR3 reads TGTGCCAGCAGCCAAGGGTTTGGCGGAGGCTCTGGGGCCAACGTCCTGACTTTC.

J is TRBJ1-3 and V is TRBV2, with D possibly matching TRBD1 (5 bases). The V end was cut by 2 bases, the J end by 8 bases, with 16 bases between. The CDR3 length is 15 residues. CDR1 is SNHLY and CDR2 is FYNNEI in the germline V gene. The CDR3 nucleotides read TGTGCCAGCAGTGAACTTGCGGGGGGGGGAGACACCATATATTTT. This sequence encodes CASSELAGGGDTIYF.

The V and J genes are TRBV5-1 and TRBJ1-1; 7 bases line up with TRBD1. Trimming at V came to 5 bases and at J to 11 bases, leaving 9 bases not matched to a gene. The CDR3 covers 12 residues. The germline V gene encodes CDR1 SGHRS and CDR2 YFSETQ. Here the CDR3 DNA reads TGCGCCAGCAGTCGACAGGGAGTGGATGCTTTCTTT. Translated: CASSRQGVDAFF.

This clone was counted between two and nine times. This chain links TRBV20-1 with TRBJ2-1; maybe TRBD2 (6 bases). There are 14 residues in the CDR3. The V end lost 4 bases, the J end lost 4 bases, and 14 bases lay between the germline ends. In germline, CDR1 is DFQATT, CDR2 SNEGSKA (reference sequence). CDR3 region: CSANDGTQYNEQFF. CDR3 in DNA: TGCAGTGCTAATGACGGGACTCAGTACAATGAGCAGTTCTTC.

The chain uses TRBV15 and TRBJ1-1; 8 positions agree with TRBD1. The V segment lost 1 base and the J segment 5 bases; nucleotides outside the gene matches: 6. CDR1 LNHNV and CDR2 YYDKDF come from the germline V gene (reference sequence). The CDR3 extends over 15 amino acids. The CDR3: CATSRGRQGRTEAFF. Written as DNA, the CDR3 is TGTGCCACCAGCAGAGGGCGACAGGGGCGGACTGAAGCTTTCTTT.

This clone was observed a few times. This chain links TRBV15 with TRBJ1-5; 9 bases fit TRBD1. The length of the CDR3 is 16 residues. V lost 5 bases to trimming and J lost 0 bases; unmatched junction nucleotides: 5. The germline CDR1 and CDR2 sequences are LNHNV and YYDKDF (reference sequence). CDR3: CATSEGQGNSNQPQHF. CDR3 coding DNA: TGTGCCACCAGCGAGGGACAGGGTAATAGCAATCAGCCCCAGCATTTT.

The chain recombines TRBV2 with TRBJ1-5; TRBD1 matches 7 bases. The CDR3 length is 13 residues. V was clipped by 6 bases and J by 7 bases; unmatched bases: 6. Germline V lookup: CDR1 SNHLY, CDR2 FYNNEI. The CDR3 bases are TGTGCCAGCAGGGATTGGGACAGCCAGCCCCAGCATTTT. As protein: CASRDWDSQPQHF.

This clone was observed once. This sequence joins TRBV19 and TRBJ1-1; 12 bases are shared with TRBD1. In germline, CDR1 is LNHDA, CDR2 SQIVND (reference sequence). The CDR3 contains 17 residues. With V trimmed by 7 bases and J by 6 bases, 15 bases remained unmatched. The CDR3 region has the DNA TGTGCCAGTACCCAAGTCCCGGGACAGGGGGCGGGAGCTGAAGCTTTCTTT. This translates into CASTQVPGQGAGAEAFF.

This chain links TRBV5-4 with TRBJ2-7, with a weak D call TRBD2 (5 bases). V lost 2 bases, J lost 5 bases, and 8 bases lay in between. Germline CDR1 SGHNT, CDR2 YYREEE (reference sequence). The CDR3 length is 12 residues. CDR3 in amino acids: CASSFGVDEQYF. The CDR3 DNA sequence: TGTGCCAGCAGCTTCGGGGTGGACGAGCAGTACTTC.

The rearrangement links TRBV11-2 to TRBJ1-1; the match to TRBD1 covers 8 bases. This CDR3 comprises 15 residues. V shed 5 bases and J 4 bases; nucleotides not matched to a gene: 9. Germline CDR1 is SGHAT and CDR2 is FQNNGV. The CDR3 is CASSGPRTGSTEAFF. The CDR3 DNA is TGTGCCAGCAGCGGCCCCAGGACAGGGTCCACTGAAGCTTTCTTT.

The V gene is TRBV7-2, the J gene TRBJ2-7; 9 bases fit TRBD2. From germline, CDR1 is SGHTA and CDR2 FQGNSA. This CDR3 is built from 15 residues. The V and J ends lost 5 bases and 4 bases, in that order; junction bases with no gene match: 9. CDR3 sequence (DNA): TGTGCCAGCAGCCCGCGGGATCTAGCGGGGTACGAGCAGTACTTC. This sequence encodes CASSPRDLAGYEQYF.

The chain is built from TRBV6-5 and TRBJ1-4; D remains ambiguous. The V end lost 2 bases, the J end lost 7 bases, and 14 bases lay between the germline ends. CDR3 length: 15 residues. The germline V gene has CDR1 MNHEY and CDR2 SVGAGI. The CDR3 is CASSYGSSGSEKLFF. CDR3 coding DNA: TGTGCCAGCAGTTACGGTTCATCTGGTAGTGAAAAACTGTTTTTT.

The chain carries TRBV15 and TRBJ2-2; 8 bases are a match to TRBD1. The V segment lost 0 bases and the J segment 4 bases; nucleotides outside the gene matches: 4. CDR3 length: 16 amino acids. Germline-derived CDR1 and CDR2 are LNHNV and YYDKDF (reference sequence). The CDR3 bases are TGTGCCACCAGCAGAGATGGTACAGGGGGCACCGGGGAGCTGTTTTTT. It translates to CATSRDGTGGTGELFF.

This clone was found once. The chain recombines TRBV14 with TRBJ1-1; 8 bases match TRBD1. The CDR3 loop spans 15 amino acids. V lost 4 bases to trimming and J lost 2 bases; unmatched junction nucleotides: 6. CDR1 and CDR2 from the germline V gene are SGHDN and FVKESK. As DNA, the CDR3 is TGTGCCAGCAGCCGGTGGACAGGGTTTAACACTGAAGCTTTCTTT. Amino acids: CASSRWTGFNTEAFF.

The chain joins TRBV5-1 to TRBJ1-5; the D gene is possibly TRBD1 (6 bases). Germline assignment: CDR1 SGHRS and CDR2 YFSETQ. The CDR3 is 15 amino acids. V lost 0 bases and J lost 1, with 8 bases in between. As DNA, the CDR3 is TGCGCCAGCAGCTTGGGGGGACAAAGCAATCAGCCCCAGCATTTT. Translating gives CASSLGGQSNQPQHF.

This clone was observed a single time. The V call is TRBV5-5, the J call TRBJ1-4, with D tentatively TRBD1 (6 bases). This CDR3 spans 17 amino acids. Germline V CDR1 and CDR2: SGHKS, YYEKEE (reference sequence). Between the trimmed V and J ends, which lost 3 bases and 0 bases, there was a span of 15 bases. The CDR3 DNA follows: TGTGCCAGCAGCTCCACGGGGGGACAAGCAACTAATGAAAAACTGTTTTTT. Translating it yields CASSSTGGQATNEKLFF.

This clone was seen repeatedly, ten times or more. V gene TRBV4-1 combines with J gene TRBJ2-1; TRBD2 matches at 9 bases. CDR1 and CDR2 from the germline V gene are MGHRA and YSYEKL. The trim removed 4 bases at V and 5 bases at J, leaving 12 bases unmatched. The CDR3 has 17 residues. The CDR3 region has the DNA TGCGCCAGCAGCCGATTGACCGGGACTAGCCTTAACAATGAGCAGTTCTTC. Amino acids: CASSRLTGTSLNNEQFF.

The DNA for the CDR3 is TGTGCCAGCAGCGTCGGACAGCGAAGCTCCTACAATGAGCAGTTCTTC. The encoded protein is CASSVGQRSSYNEQFF. The V gene is TRBV9, the J gene TRBJ2-1, with D perhaps matching TRBD1 (6 bases). This CDR3 comprises 16 residues. CDR1 and CDR2 from the germline V gene are SGDLS and YYNGEE. Deletions cut 2 bases from V and 0 bases from J, with 12 bases between. Full variable domain (rest looked up from reference TRBV9 and TRBJ2-1): DSGVTQTPKHLITATGQRVTLRCSPRSGDLSVYWYQQSLDQGLQFLIQYYNGEERAKGNILERFSAQQFPDLHSELNLSSLELGDSALYFCASSVGQRSSYNEQFFGPGTRLTVL.